This entry describes one T cell receptor beta chain. The antigen remains undetermined. This record belongs to a study of response to subunit inactivated influenza vaccine. Study-wide results and caveats: Researchers suggested that each seasonal influenza vaccination recruits few new T cells.

This CDR3 comprises 15 residues. Germline loops: CDR1 MNHNS, CDR2 SASEGT. V shed 6 bases and J 10 bases; nucleotides not matched to a gene: 10. A single record per CDR3 protein comes from TCRdb applying MiXCR to the RT-PCR reads. The data show around 850,000 distinct CDR3 sequences, less than 20% seen once. The chain uses TRBV6-1 and TRBJ1-6, with TRBD1 matching over 9 bases. The sequencing used PBMCs from blood, collected 5 to 6 days after vaccination. The TCR originated in a man aged 50-59 years who received an inactivated influenza vaccine. This chain's CDR3 is CASRQPRTGGSPLHF. CDR3 DNA: TGTGCCAGCAGACAACCGCGCACAGGGGGCTCACCCCTCCACTTT.